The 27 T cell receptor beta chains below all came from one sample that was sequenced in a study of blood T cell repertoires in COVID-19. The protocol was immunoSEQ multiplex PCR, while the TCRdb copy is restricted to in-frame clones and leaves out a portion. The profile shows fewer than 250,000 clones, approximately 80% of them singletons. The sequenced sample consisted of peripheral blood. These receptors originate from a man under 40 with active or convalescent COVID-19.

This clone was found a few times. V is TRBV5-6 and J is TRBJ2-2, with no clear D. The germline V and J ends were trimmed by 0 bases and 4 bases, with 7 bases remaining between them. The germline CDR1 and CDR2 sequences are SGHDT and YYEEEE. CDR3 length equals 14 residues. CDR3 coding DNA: TGTGCCAGCAGCTTGGGAACTTCCACCGGGGAGCTGTTTTTT. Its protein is CASSLGTSTGELFF.

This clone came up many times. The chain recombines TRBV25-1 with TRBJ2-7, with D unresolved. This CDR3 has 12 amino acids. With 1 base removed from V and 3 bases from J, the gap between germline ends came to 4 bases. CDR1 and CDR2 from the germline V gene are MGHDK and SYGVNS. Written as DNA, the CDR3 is TGTGCCAGCAGTGAATCGGTCTACGAGCAGTACTTC. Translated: CASSESVYEQYF.

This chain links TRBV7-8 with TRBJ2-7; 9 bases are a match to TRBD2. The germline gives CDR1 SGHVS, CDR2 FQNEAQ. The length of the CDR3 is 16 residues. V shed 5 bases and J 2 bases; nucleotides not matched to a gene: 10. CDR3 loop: CASSIRSSGTAYEQYF. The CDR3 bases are TGTGCCAGCAGCATACGTTCTAGCGGGACCGCCTACGAGCAGTACTTC.

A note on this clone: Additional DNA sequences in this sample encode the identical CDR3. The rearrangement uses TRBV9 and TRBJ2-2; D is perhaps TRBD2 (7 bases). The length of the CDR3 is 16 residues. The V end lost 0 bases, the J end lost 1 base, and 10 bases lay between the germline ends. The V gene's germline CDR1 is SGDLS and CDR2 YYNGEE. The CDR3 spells CASSVVGGQNTGELFF. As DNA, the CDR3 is TGTGCCAGCAGCGTAGTCGGGGGGCAGAACACCGGGGAGCTGTTTTTT. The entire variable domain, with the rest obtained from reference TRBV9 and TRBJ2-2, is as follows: DSGVTQTPKHLITATGQRVTLRCSPRSGDLSVYWYQQSLDQGLQFLIQYYNGEERAKGNILERFSAQQFPDLHSELNLSSLELGDSALYFCASSVVGGQNTGELFFGEGSRLTVL.

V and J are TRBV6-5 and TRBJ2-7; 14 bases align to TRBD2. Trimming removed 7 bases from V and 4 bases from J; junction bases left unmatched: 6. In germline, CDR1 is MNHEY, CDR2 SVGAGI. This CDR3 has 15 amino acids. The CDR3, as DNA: TGTGCCAGCACCTCCGGGACTAGCGGGAGTTACGAGCAGTACTTC. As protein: CASTSGTSGSYEQYF.

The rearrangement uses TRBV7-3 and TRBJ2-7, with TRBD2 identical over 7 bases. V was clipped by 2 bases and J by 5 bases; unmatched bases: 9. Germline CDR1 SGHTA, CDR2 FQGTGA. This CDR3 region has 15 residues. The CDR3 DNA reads TGTGCCAGCAGCTTAGGATGGGCGGGAGTTGACGAGCAGTACTTC. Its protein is CASSLGWAGVDEQYF.

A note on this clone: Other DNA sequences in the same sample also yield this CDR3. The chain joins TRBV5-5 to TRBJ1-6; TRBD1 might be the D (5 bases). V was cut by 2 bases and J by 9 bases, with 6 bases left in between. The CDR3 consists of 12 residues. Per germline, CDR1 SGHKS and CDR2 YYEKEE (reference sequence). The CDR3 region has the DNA TGTGCCAGCAGCTTAGGGGCTTCACCCCTCCACTTT. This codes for CASSLGASPLHF.

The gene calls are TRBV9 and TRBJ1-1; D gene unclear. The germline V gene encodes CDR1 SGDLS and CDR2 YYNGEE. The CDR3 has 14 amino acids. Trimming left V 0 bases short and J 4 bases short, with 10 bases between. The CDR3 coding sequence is TGTGCCAGCAGCGTAGCTCCACAAAGCACTGAAGCTTTCTTT. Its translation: CASSVAPQSTEAFF.

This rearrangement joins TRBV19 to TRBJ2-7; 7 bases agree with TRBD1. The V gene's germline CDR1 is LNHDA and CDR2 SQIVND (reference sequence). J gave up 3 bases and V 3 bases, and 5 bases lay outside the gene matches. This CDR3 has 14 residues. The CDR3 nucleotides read TGTGCCAGTAGTATCCCCGGACAGGTCTACGAGCAGTACTTC. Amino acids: CASSIPGQVYEQYF. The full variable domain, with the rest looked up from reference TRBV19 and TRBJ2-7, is DGGITQSPKYLFRKEGQNVTLSCEQNLNHDAMYWYRQDPGQGLRLIYYSQIVNDFQKGDIAEGYSVSREKKESFPLTVTSAQKNPTAFYLCASSIPGQVYEQYFGPGTRLTVT.

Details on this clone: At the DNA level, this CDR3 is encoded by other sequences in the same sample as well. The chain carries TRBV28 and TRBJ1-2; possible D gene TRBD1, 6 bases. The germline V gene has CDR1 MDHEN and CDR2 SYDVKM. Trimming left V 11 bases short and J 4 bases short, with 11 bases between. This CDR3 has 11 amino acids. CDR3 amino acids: CASSRGYGYTF. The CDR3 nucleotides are TGTGCCTCGAGCAGGGGCTATGGCTACACCTTC.

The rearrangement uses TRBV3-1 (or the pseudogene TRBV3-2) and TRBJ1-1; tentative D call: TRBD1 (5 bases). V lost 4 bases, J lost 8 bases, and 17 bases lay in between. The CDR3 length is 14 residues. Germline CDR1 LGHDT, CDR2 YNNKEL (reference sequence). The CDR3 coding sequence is TGTGCCAGCAGCCGACAAGACACAGGCTACGAAGCTTTCTTT. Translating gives CASSRQDTGYEAFF.

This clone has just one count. CDR3 sequence reads: CASSLFLGMNNQPQHF. The CDR3 DNA sequence: TGTGCCAGCAGTTTATTCCTCGGGATGAACAATCAGCCCCAGCATTTT. This chain joins TRBV28 and TRBJ1-5; D is ambiguous. The CDR3 loop spans 16 amino acids. Germline V lookup: CDR1 MDHEN, CDR2 SYDVKM. V was clipped by 1 base and J by 3 bases, with 13 bases between them.

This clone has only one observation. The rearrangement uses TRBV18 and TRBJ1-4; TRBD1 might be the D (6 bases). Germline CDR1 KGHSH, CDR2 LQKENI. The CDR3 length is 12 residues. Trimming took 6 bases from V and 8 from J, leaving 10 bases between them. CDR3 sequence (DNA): TGTGCCAGCTCGCCGGGGGGCGAAAAACTGTTTTTT. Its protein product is CASSPGGEKLFF.

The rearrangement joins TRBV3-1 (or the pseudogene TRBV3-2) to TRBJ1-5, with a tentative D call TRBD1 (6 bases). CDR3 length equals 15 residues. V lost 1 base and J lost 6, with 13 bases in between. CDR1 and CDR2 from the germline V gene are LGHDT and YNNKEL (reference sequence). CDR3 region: CASSQGGQGGQPQHF. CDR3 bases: TGTGCCAGCAGCCAAGGGGGGCAGGGCGGTCAGCCCCAGCATTTT.

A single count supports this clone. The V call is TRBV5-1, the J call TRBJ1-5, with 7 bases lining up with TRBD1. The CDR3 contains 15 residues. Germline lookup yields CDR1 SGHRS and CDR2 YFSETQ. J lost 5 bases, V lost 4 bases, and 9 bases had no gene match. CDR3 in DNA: TGCGCCAGCAGCCCGACAGGGTTATCATATCAGCCCCAGCATTTT. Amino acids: CASSPTGLSYQPQHF.

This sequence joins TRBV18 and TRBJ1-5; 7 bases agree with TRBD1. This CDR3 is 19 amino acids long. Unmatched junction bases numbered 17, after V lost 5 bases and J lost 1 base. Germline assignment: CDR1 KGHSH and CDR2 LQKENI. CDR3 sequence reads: CASSSTQGRYLLSNQPQHF. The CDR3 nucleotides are TGTGCCAGCTCATCAACACAGGGGAGGTATCTGTTGAGCAATCAGCCCCAGCATTTT. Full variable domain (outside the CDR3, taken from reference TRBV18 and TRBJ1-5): NAGVMQNPRHLVRRRGQEARLRCSPMKGHSHVYWYRQLPEEGLKFMVYLQKENIIDESGMPKERFSAEFPKEGPSILRIQQVVRGDSAAYFCASSSTQGRYLLSNQPQHFGDGTRLSIL.

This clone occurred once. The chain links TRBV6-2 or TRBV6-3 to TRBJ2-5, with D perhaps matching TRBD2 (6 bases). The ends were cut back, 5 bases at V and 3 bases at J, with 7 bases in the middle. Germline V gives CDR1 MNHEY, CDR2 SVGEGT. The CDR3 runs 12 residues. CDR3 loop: CASSGGEETQYF. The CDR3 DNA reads TGTGCCAGCAGTGGAGGGGAAGAGACCCAGTACTTC.

The CDR3 coding sequence is TGTGCCAGCAGCCCCCGGTGGGAGTCGAACACCGGGGAGCTGTTTTTT. This codes for CASSPRWESNTGELFF. The chain couples TRBV9 to TRBJ2-2; TRBD2 might be the D (5 bases). Germline-derived CDR1 and CDR2 are SGDLS and YYNGEE. The CDR3 length is 16 residues. Deletions cut 4 bases from V and 0 bases from J, with 13 bases between. Variable domain in full (rest from reference TRBV9 and TRBJ2-2): DSGVTQTPKHLITATGQRVTLRCSPRSGDLSVYWYQQSLDQGLQFLIQYYNGEERAKGNILERFSAQQFPDLHSELNLSSLELGDSALYFCASSPRWESNTGELFFGEGSRLTVL.

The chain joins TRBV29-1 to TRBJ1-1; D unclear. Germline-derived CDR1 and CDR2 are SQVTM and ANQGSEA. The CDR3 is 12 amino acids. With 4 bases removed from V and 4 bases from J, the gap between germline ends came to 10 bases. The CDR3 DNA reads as TGCAGCGTTGTACGGGTCGGCACTGAAGCTTTCTTT. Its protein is CSVVRVGTEAFF.

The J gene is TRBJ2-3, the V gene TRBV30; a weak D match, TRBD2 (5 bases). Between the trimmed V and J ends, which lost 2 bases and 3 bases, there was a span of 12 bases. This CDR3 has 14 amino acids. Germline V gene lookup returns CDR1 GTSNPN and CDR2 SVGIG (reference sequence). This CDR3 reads CAWSQDLATDTQYF. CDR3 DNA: TGTGCCTGGAGTCAGGACCTAGCTACAGATACGCAGTATTTT.

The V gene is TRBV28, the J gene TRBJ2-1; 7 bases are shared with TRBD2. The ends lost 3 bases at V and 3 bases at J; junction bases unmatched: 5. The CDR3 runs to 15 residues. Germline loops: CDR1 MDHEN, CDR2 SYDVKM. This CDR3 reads CASSLGAGYYNEQFF. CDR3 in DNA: TGTGCCAGCAGTTTGGGAGCGGGGTACTACAATGAGCAGTTCTTC.

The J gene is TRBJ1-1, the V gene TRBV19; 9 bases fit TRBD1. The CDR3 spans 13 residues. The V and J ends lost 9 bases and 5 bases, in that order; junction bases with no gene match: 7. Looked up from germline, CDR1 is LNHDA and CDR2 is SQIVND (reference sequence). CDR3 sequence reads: CASRDRERTEAFF. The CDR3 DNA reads TGTGCCAGCCGGGACAGGGAACGGACTGAAGCTTTCTTT. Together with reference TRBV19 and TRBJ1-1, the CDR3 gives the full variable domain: DGGITQSPKYLFRKEGQNVTLSCEQNLNHDAMYWYRQDPGQGLRLIYYSQIVNDFQKGDIAEGYSVSREKKESFPLTVTSAQKNPTAFYLCASRDRERTEAFFGQGTRLTVV.

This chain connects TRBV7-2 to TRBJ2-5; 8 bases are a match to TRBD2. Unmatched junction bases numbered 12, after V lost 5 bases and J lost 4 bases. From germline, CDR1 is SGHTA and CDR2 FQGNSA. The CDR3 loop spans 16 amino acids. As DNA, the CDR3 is TGTGCCAGCAGCCCGGAGGGACTAGGGTTAGGAGAGACCCAGTACTTC. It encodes CASSPEGLGLGETQYF.

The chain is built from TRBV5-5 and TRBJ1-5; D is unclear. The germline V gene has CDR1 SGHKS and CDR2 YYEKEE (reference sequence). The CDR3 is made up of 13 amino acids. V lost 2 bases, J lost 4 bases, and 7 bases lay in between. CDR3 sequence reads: CASSFGMNQPQHF. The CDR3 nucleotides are TGTGCCAGCAGCTTCGGGATGAATCAGCCCCAGCATTTT.

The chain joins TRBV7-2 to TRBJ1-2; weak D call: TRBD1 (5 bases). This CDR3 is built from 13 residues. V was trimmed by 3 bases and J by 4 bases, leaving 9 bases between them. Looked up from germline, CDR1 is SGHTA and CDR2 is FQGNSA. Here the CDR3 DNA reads TGTGCCAGCAGCTTGACAGTCCTCTATGGCTACACCTTC. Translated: CASSLTVLYGYTF. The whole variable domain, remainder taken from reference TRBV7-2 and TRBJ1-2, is GAGVSQSPSNKVTEKGKDVELRCDPISGHTALYWYRQSLGQGLEFLIYFQGNSAPDKSGLPSDRFSAERTGGSVSTLTIQRTQQEDSAVYLCASSLTVLYGYTFGSGTRLTVV.

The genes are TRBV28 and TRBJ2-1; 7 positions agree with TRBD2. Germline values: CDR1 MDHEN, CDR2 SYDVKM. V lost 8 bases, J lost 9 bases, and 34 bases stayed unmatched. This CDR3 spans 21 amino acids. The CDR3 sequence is CASRQRGGPRPNRRLPGEQFF. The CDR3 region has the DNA TGTGCCAGCCGACAGCGGGGAGGGCCTCGACCGAATAGGAGACTCCCGGGTGAGCAGTTCTTC.

The CDR3 sequence: CASSFSGRVTF. The CDR3 DNA reads as TGTGCCAGCAGTTTTTCGGGAAGGGTGACCTTC. The V call is TRBV27, the J call TRBJ1-2, with D unresolved. This CDR3 is 11 amino acids long. Trimming stripped 3 bases from V and 14 bases from J, with 13 bases between. Germline V gives CDR1 MNHEY, CDR2 SMNVEV (reference sequence).